This T cell receptor beta chain was documented in a study of blood T cell repertoires in COVID-19 (dated by TCRdb to the early 2020s). Regarding the research as a whole: Samples covering the acute and convalescent phases of COVID-19 were provided by collaborators in the United States, Italy and Spain. The material from the prospective study consisted of cDNA or gDNA derived from T cells, B-cell-depleted T cells, or PBMCs. Deeply sampled blood TCRbeta repertoires from subjects exposed to, actively infected with, or recovered from COVID-19 were included in the dataset. The repertoires were made available in a free public database intended to serve as a resource for research on the immune response to SARS-CoV-2. The samples were drawn from the first 160 participants of the ongoing ImmuneRACE study and from roughly 1,300 subjects provided by 6 global collaborators. Nearly every sample came with metadata listing a de-identified subject ID, COVID-19 status, age in years and sex. Where available, HLA class I and class II types were obtained from metadata supplied by the sample provider rather than from assay-based typing.

Broader findings and caveats from the paper: The amount of clinical and demographic metadata varied by source and participant and was provided uncurated.

The CDR3, from cysteine to phenylalanine, totals 18 residues. The kept DNA is CDR3 alone, 54 bases in frame from the first base. TCRbeta CDR3 regions were amplified from genomic DNA by means of the immunoSEQ Assay, a bias-controlled multiplex PCR. In the original analysis: The number of nucleated cells in each sample was estimated by amplification of reference gene primers within the assay. To quantify the absolute abundance of each unique TCRbeta CDR3 rearrangement, sequence reads were collapsed and filtered. For each sample, productive Simpson clonality was calculated as the square root of Simpson's diversity index over productive rearrangements. TCRdb stores this immuneACCESS table with in-frame sequences only. Part of the clones is absent; in the studies checked, under half of the shortfall reflects unresolved V genes, and no reason is known for the rest. The V and J calls and clone size were taken over from that table, and D and trimming were inferred from the DNA. The sample data list about 99,000 clones, and roughly 82% of these were observed just once. The biggest ten clones account for under 5.5% of the sample.

Whole blood was collected in K2EDTA tubes by collaborating institutions according to the institutions' own protocols. For TCRbeta analysis, collaborators shipped samples as frozen whole blood, isolated PBMCs, or DNA extracted from either of those sample types. Concerning this clone itself: It lacks a known antigen. Nothing much larger sits one base from this clone, and base qualities are not available.

This sequence originates from a man aged 60-69 years with acute or convalescent COVID-19. The V gene is TRBV12-1 and the J gene is TRBJ1-4. TRBV12-1 is a pseudogene locus. What was sequenced was peripheral blood. CDR3 loop: CASSLSGGSMRPCEKLFF. The DNA sequence is as follows: TGTGCCAGCAGCCTTTCGGGGGGATCAATGCGACCCTGTGAAAAACTGTTTTTT.